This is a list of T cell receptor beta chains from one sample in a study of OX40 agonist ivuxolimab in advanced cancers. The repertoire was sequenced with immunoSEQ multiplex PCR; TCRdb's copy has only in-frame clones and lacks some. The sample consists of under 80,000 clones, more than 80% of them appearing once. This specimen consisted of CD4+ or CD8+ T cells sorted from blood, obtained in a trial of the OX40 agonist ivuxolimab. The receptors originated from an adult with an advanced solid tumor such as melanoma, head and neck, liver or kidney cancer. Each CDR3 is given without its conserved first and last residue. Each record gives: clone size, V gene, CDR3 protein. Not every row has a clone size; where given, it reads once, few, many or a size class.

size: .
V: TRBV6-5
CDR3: ASSYSNNSPLH

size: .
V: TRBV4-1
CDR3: ASSLNGLTGELF

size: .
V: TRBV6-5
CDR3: ASSYSLGAGPPTQY

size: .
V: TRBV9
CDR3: ASSETVGNEQF

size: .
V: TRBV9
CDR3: ASSVADGQGNIQY

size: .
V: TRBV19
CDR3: ASRPPGGPYNEQF

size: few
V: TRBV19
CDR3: ASSTVQGPQH

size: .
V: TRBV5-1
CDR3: ASSNPGQGNGELF

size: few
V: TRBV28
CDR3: ASTRGAKADTQY

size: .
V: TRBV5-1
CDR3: ASSAGGGGDTEAF

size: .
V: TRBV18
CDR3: ASSPQGAGNQPQH

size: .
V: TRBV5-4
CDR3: ASSLGRGGLGEKLF

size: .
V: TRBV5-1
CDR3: ASSLAGPYEQY

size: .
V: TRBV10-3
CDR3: ASGDQETQY

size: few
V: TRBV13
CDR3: ASSPRLATAYEQY

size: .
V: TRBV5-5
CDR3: ASSLGDRAYEQY

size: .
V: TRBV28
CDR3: ATDPTGANEKLF

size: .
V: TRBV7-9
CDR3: ASSLMGTGELF

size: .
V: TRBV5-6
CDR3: ASRRADYGYT

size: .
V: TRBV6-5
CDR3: ASRFLATQY

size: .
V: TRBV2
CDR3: ASSDVERGVGDTQY

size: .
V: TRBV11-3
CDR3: ASSLSLSGSPTDTQY